This record concerns one T cell receptor (beta chain) sequence. Its target is unknown. Version v3.0 of the immunoSEQ assay ran at survey level. Clones were sequenced by immunoSEQ multiplex PCR, and TCRdb holds only the in-frame ones, with some missing. The sample has about 36,000 clones, around 94% seen once. This sample is drawn from a study of long-term antiretroviral therapy in people with HIV. V was pared by 4 bases and J by 4 bases, with 8 bases of the junction left unmatched. CDR1 SGHDT and CDR2 YYEEEE come from the germline V gene. The CDR3 spans 15 residues. Held in samples before DNA extraction were roughly 0.95-10 million cryopreserved PBMC. Broader study findings: Blood dates from about 2004 to 2018, possibly under older ART regimens.

Sequencing used unsorted PBMCs, obtained 4.1 years after starting antiretroviral therapy. The sequence derives from a woman in her forties or fifties with HIV. The chain combines TRBV5-6 with TRBJ1-2; 9 nucleotides align to TRBD1. The CDR3: CASSDGTGSLYGYTF. DNA for the CDR3: TGTGCCAGCAGCGACGGGACAGGGAGCCTCTATGGCTACACCTTC.